A single sample gave rise to the 15 T cell receptor beta chains below, sequenced in a study of blood T cell repertoires in COVID-19 (TCRdb year 2020). Library creation used the immunoSEQ multiplex PCR assay. The clones in this table, taken by TCRdb from immuneACCESS, are in-frame only. Not every clone is retained; where verified, under half of the shortfall comes from an unresolved V gene, and the cause of the rest is unknown. In all, the sample holds fewer than 500,000 clones, and over 85% of those were seen once. The ten largest clones take up 0.8% to 1% of the sample. Sequenced: peripheral blood. The receptor set was obtained from a man aged 18 to 29 with COVID-19, enrolled during active disease.

V is TRBV11-2 and J is TRBJ2-3, with 7 nucleotides matching TRBD1. The CDR3 has 13 amino acids. Trimming cost V 7 bases and J 2 bases; bases outside gene matches: 3. CDR1 is SGHAT and CDR2 is FQNNGV in the germline V gene. CDR3 region: CASIDRVTDTQYF. CDR3 nucleotide sequence: TGTGCCAGCATCGACAGGGTCACAGATACGCAGTATTTT.

The V and J genes are TRBV2 and TRBJ2-7, with 10 positions matching TRBD2. CDR1 is SNHLY, CDR2 FYNNEI, per germline. The CDR3 loop spans 13 amino acids. V lost 6 bases to trimming and J lost 7 bases; unmatched junction nucleotides: 6. This CDR3 reads CASSTGLALEQYF. Here the CDR3 DNA reads TGTGCCAGCAGCACGGGACTAGCGTTAGAGCAGTACTTC.

The chain is built from TRBV6-1 and TRBJ2-3; maybe TRBD2 (6 bases). V lost 2 bases and J lost 0, with 15 bases in between. Germline V gene lookup returns CDR1 MNHNS and CDR2 SASEGT. The CDR3 has 17 residues. The CDR3 loop reads CASSEIFAGISTDTQYF. For the CDR3, the DNA is TGTGCCAGCAGTGAAATTTTTGCGGGGATAAGCACAGATACGCAGTATTTT.

In its sample, this clone was seen once. The CDR3 protein is CASSETDRPYEQYF. In DNA form, the CDR3 reads TGTGCCAGTAGCGAGACGGACAGGCCCTACGAGCAGTACTTC. The chain recombines TRBV19 with TRBJ2-7; 7 bases are shared with TRBD1. The V and J ends lost 6 bases and 2 bases, in that order; junction bases with no gene match: 7. CDR3 length: 14 amino acids. Germline V CDR1 and CDR2: LNHDA, SQIVND (reference sequence).

This CDR3 reads CASRGWTSENTGELFF. CDR3 nucleotides: TGTGCCAGCAGGGGGTGGACTAGCGAAAACACCGGGGAGCTGTTTTTT. The chain combines TRBV27 with TRBJ2-2; TRBD2 matches 9 bases. Per the germline V gene, CDR1 is MNHEY and CDR2 is SMNVEV (reference sequence). Trimming at V came to 6 bases and at J to 2 bases, leaving 7 bases not matched to a gene. The CDR3 totals 16 residues.

J is TRBJ2-7 and V is TRBV2; a weak D match, TRBD1 (6 bases). Germline assignment: CDR1 SNHLY and CDR2 FYNNEI. The V and J ends lost 1 base and 4 bases respectively, with 14 bases between them. The CDR3 sequence is 15 residues long. The CDR3 spells CASSEDRQAIYEQYF. The CDR3 region has the DNA TGTGCCAGCAGTGAAGATCGACAGGCGATATACGAGCAGTACTTC.

This clone was recorded only once. One junction end does not reproduce the germline sequence, and a read error may be involved. V gene TRBV7-7 combines with J gene TRBJ2-1; 14 nucleotides match TRBD2. Germline V gene lookup returns CDR1 SSHAT and CDR2 FNYEAQ (reference sequence). The CDR3 contains 16 residues. CDR3 nucleotides: TGTGCTAGCAGCTTAGCGGGACTAGCGGGAGTAAATGAGCAGTTCTTC. This translates into CASSLAGLAGVNEQFF.

The chain uses TRBV6-5 and TRBJ2-7, with D perhaps matching TRBD1 (5 bases). V was shortened by 7 bases and J by 6 bases, with 13 bases between the two germline ends. The CDR3 consists of 12 residues. Germline values: CDR1 MNHEY, CDR2 SVGAGI. The CDR3 region is CASNLWGLEQYF. For the CDR3, the DNA is TGTGCCAGCAACCTCTGGGGCCTCGAGCAGTACTTC.

The CDR3 protein is CASSRDNANTGELFF. Written as DNA, the CDR3 is TGTGCCAGCAGCCGGGACAACGCGAACACCGGGGAGCTGTTTTTT. The chain is built from TRBV2 and TRBJ2-2; TRBD1 might be the D (6 bases). Germline CDR1 is SNHLY and CDR2 is FYNNEI. The V gene lost 6 bases and the J gene lost 0 bases, with 11 bases spanning the gap. CDR3 length equals 15 residues.

J is TRBJ2-2 and V is TRBV19; possibly TRBD1 for D (6 bases). Germline values: CDR1 LNHDA, CDR2 SQIVND (reference sequence). This CDR3 contains 13 residues. V was pared by 5 bases and J by 5 bases, with 9 bases between. The CDR3 region is CASSLTGTGELFF. CDR3 DNA sequence: TGTGCCAGTAGTCTTACAGGGACCGGGGAGCTGTTTTTT.

The chain has TRBV7-2 and TRBJ2-7; the match to TRBD2 covers 7 bases. V was clipped by 1 base and J by 7 bases; unmatched bases: 10. The CDR3 is made up of 15 amino acids. Germline assignment: CDR1 SGHTA and CDR2 FQGNSA. CDR3: CASSLVAGGWREQYF. The CDR3 coding sequence is TGTGCCAGCAGCTTAGTAGCCGGGGGGTGGAGGGAGCAGTACTTC.

Worth noting for this clone: In the same sample, other DNA sequences code for this CDR3. The genes are TRBV7-9 and TRBJ2-7; 8 positions match TRBD2. The CDR3 is 13 residues long. Trimming took 2 bases from V and 3 from J; bases not matched to a gene: 0. Germline CDR1 reads SEHNR; CDR2 reads FQNEAQ (reference sequence). CDR3 sequence reads: CASSLLAGYEQYF. DNA of the CDR3: TGTGCCAGCAGCTTACTAGCGGGCTACGAGCAGTACTTC.

The J gene is TRBJ1-3, the V gene TRBV7-9; D remains unclear. Trimming pared 2 bases from V and 0 bases from J, leaving 5 bases between. The CDR3 is 14 amino acids. In germline, CDR1 is SEHNR, CDR2 FQNEAQ (reference sequence). The CDR3 sequence: CASSLPISGNTIYF. The CDR3 DNA reads TGTGCCAGCAGCTTACCAATCTCTGGAAACACCATATATTTT.

Many counts were recorded for this clone. The gene calls are TRBV5-6 and TRBJ2-7; D ambiguous. CDR3 length equals 11 residues. V shed 2 bases and J shed 4 bases, with 4 bases lying between them. Germline V gene sequence: CDR1 SGHDT, CDR2 YYEEEE. This CDR3 reads CASSLEYEQYF. CDR3 nucleotides: TGTGCCAGCAGCTTAGAGTACGAGCAGTACTTC.

The V and J genes are TRBV28 and TRBJ2-1; possible D gene TRBD1, 5 bases. There are 16 residues in the CDR3. Germline V gives CDR1 MDHEN, CDR2 SYDVKM. Trimming removed 4 bases from V and 0 bases from J, with 13 bases in between. The CDR3, as DNA: TGTGCCAGCAGTTCCAGGGTAACGAGCTCCTACAATGAGCAGTTCTTC. As protein: CASSSRVTSSYNEQFF.